The rows below give T cell receptor beta chains drawn from one sample of a study of control samples from healthy donors and cancer patients. Sequencing was performed with immunoSEQ multiplex PCR; in TCRdb, only in-frame clones are kept and a portion is missing. The sample consists of about 130,000 clones, more than 75% of them appearing once. The sequenced sample consisted of blood. These receptors all stem from a man between 18 and 29 years old in good health. CDR3s include the opening cysteine and the closing phenylalanine or tryptophan. The order of the fields is clone size, D gene, J gene, V gene, CDR3 DNA, CDR3 protein. D genes are given only for firm matches. Only some rows state a clone size, as once, few, many or a class for expanded clones.

.,TRBD1,TRBJ2-2,TRBV7-7,TGTGCCAGCAGCCCAGAACCGGGACAGGGGACCGGGGAGCTGTTTTTT,CASSPEPGQGTGELFF
.,.,TRBJ1-5,TRBV5-1,TGCGCCAGCAGCTTGGATCCAGGGATTGAGCAGCCCCAGCATTTT,CASSLDPGIEQPQHF
.,.,TRBJ1-3,TRBV4-1,TGCGCCAGCAGCCAAGATCGAGGGGACGCCATTTTCGGAAACACCATATATTTT,CASSQDRGDAIFGNTIYF
.,.,TRBJ2-7,TRBV9,TGTGCCAGCAGCGTAGGATACACAGGATACTACGAGCAGTACTTC,CASSVGYTGYYEQYF
.,.,TRBJ1-1,TRBV28,TGTGCCAGCAGCTATGGAGGGAGGGGGACTGAAGCTTTCTTT,CASSYGGRGTEAFF
.,TRBD2,TRBJ2-1,TRBV7-9,TGTGCCAGCAGCCCCTCAAGCGGGACCTACTACAATGAGCAGTTCTTC,CASSPSSGTYYNEQFF
.,.,TRBJ1-4,TRBV10-3,TGTGCCATCAGTGGTAAAAGGGGCATGAATGAAAAACTGTTTTTT,CAISGKRGMNEKLFF
.,TRBD2,TRBJ2-3,TRBV6-5,TGTGCCAGCCAAAAGCGGGGGTTTGAGGCAGATACGCAGTATTTT,CASQKRGFEADTQYF
.,.,TRBJ2-7,TRBV3-1/TRBV3-2,TGTGCCAGCAGCCCCGGACAGCCCGATGGGCAGTACTTC,CASSPGQPDGQYF
.,.,TRBJ1-2,TRBV27,TGTGCCAGCAGTTTCCGATGGCAGAACTATGGCTACACCTTC,CASSFRWQNYGYTF
.,.,TRBJ2-5,TRBV18,TGTGCCAGCTCATTTTTAAGAGGGGCAGACCAAGAGACCCAGTACTTC,CASSFLRGADQETQYF
few,TRBD2,TRBJ2-7,TRBV27,TGTGCCAGCAGGACGTCCAGCGGGAGGGCCTACGAGCAGTACTTC,CASRTSSGRAYEQYF
.,.,TRBJ1-5,TRBV11-2,TGTGCCAGCAGGGATACAGGCTCGAATCAGCCCCAGCATTTT,CASRDTGSNQPQHF
.,.,TRBJ2-4,TRBV27,TGTGCCAGCAGCTCAGACAGATTAGCCAAAAACATTCAGTACTTC,CASSSDRLAKNIQYF
many,.,TRBJ1-5,TRBV11-2,TGTGCCAGCAGCTTGGACAATCAGCCCCAGCATTTT,CASSLDNQPQHF
.,.,TRBJ1-2,TRBV4-1,TGCGCCAGCAGCCAAGAACAGGGAGCTCTCAACTATGGCTACACCTTC,CASSQEQGALNYGYTF
.,.,TRBJ2-1,TRBV24-1,TGTGCCACCAGTCCGGGACCTTACAATGAGCAGTTCTTC,CATSPGPYNEQFF
.,.,TRBJ1-1,TRBV27,TGTGCCAGCAGGCCCCCCTGGGGAGACAACACTGAAGCTTTCTTT,CASRPPWGDNTEAFF
.,.,TRBJ1-5,TRBV5-1,TGCGCCAGCAGCTTGGACAGCTTCAATCAGCCCCAGCATTTT,CASSLDSFNQPQHF
.,.,TRBJ2-7,TRBV11-2,TGTGCCAGCAGCTTCGACGGGAACGAGCAGTACTTC,CASSFDGNEQYF
.,TRBD2,TRBJ2-5,TRBV5-1,TGCGCCAGCAGCTTGAGGGTACTAGCGGGAGAGGCAGAGACCCAGTACTTC,CASSLRVLAGEAETQYF
few,.,TRBJ1-2,TRBV3-1/TRBV3-2,TGTGCCAGCAGCCAAGCGGACAGCATCTATGGCTACACCTTC,CASSQADSIYGYTF